The 5 T cell receptor beta chains below all came from one sample that was sequenced in a study of T-cell reconstitution after alpha-beta-depleted transplantation in children. Unique molecular identifiers were used to barcode this TCRbeta library. Each CDR3 protein gets one entry after TCRdb re-called the PCR reads with MiXCR. This table holds 380,000 or so distinct CDR3 sequences, 13% found once. Specimen: PBMCs, collected from the stem cell graft. These receptors were taken from a human donor who donated a stem cell graft to a child with Fanconi anemia.

The CDR3 loop reads CASSFSGQNLNYGYTF. The CDR3 DNA sequence: TGTGCCAGCAGCTTCTCGGGGCAGAACCTAAACTATGGCTACACCTTC. The rearrangement links TRBV7-2 to TRBJ1-2, with D possibly matching TRBD1 (5 bases). The germline gives CDR1 SGHTA, CDR2 FQGNSA. This CDR3 contains 16 residues. V was trimmed by 3 bases and J by 2 bases, leaving 16 bases between them.

CDR3 sequence reads: CASSLGRWAAGTEAFF. For the CDR3, the DNA is TGTGCCAGCAGCTTAGGCCGGTGGGCGGCGGGCACTGAAGCTTTCTTT. V gene TRBV13 combines with J gene TRBJ1-1; D is unclear. The CDR3 spans 16 residues. Trimming removed 0 bases from V and 4 bases from J, with 15 bases in between. Germline V gene data show CDR1 as PRHDT and CDR2 as FYEKMQ (reference sequence).

This clonotype was detected ten times or more. The chain uses TRBV27 and TRBJ2-2; D may be TRBD1 (6 bases). Germline V gene sequence: CDR1 MNHEY, CDR2 SMNVEV (reference sequence). The CDR3 is made up of 15 amino acids. V was clipped by 5 bases and J by 2 bases, with 12 bases between them. The CDR3 reads CASSKTGPNTGELFF. The CDR3 DNA is TGTGCCAGCAGTAAGACAGGACCAAACACCGGGGAGCTGTTTTTT.

The chain uses TRBV2 and TRBJ2-1; the D is unclear. CDR1 SNHLY and CDR2 FYNNEI come from the germline V gene. Trimming took off 7 bases at V and 2 bases at J, with 6 bases between the two ends. The CDR3 runs to 12 residues. The CDR3 loop is CASTGPYNEQFF. Here the CDR3 DNA reads TGTGCCAGCACTGGCCCCTACAATGAGCAGTTCTTC.

This clonotype was picked up many times. J is TRBJ2-1 and V is TRBV12-3 or TRBV12-4; the D is unclear. Trimming shortened V by 6 bases and J by 0 bases, and 15 bases separated the two germline ends. CDR3 length equals 16 residues. The CDR3 spells CASSSQQFSSYNEQFF. CDR3 bases: TGTGCCAGCAGCTCACAGCAGTTTAGCTCCTACAATGAGCAGTTCTTC.